One sample yielded the 15 T cell receptor beta chains listed below, sequenced in a study of T-cell reconstitution after alpha-beta-depleted transplantation in children. It was with unique molecular identifiers that the TCRbeta library was prepared. Each CDR3 protein is one row after TCRdb ran MiXCR on the PCR reads. Found here are 700,000 to 950,000 distinct CDR3 sequences, around 17% of them singletons; the top ten hold roughly 5%. Sequences were derived from PBMCs, mostly from graft donor cells, sampled 360 days after TCRalphabeta/CD19-depleted stem cell transplant. These receptors were collected from a male patient between 10 and 17 years old who had a stem cell transplant for acute lymphoblastic leukemia, so the T cells may come from the graft donor.

This clonotype came up once. V usage is TRBV29-1 and J usage is TRBJ2-7; D is perhaps TRBD1 or TRBD2 (6 bases each). Germline CDR1 is SQVTM and CDR2 is ANQGSEA. The V end lost 4 bases, the J end lost 4 bases, and 14 bases lay between the germline ends. The CDR3 length is 13 residues. Written as DNA, the CDR3 is TGCAGCGTTGCAGGGGAGGTTCTGTACGAGCAGTACTTC. Its protein product is CSVAGEVLYEQYF.

At least ten counts were recorded for this clonotype. The chain carries TRBV5-1 and TRBJ2-3; 10 bases fit TRBD2. Germline-derived CDR1 and CDR2 are SGHRS and YFSETQ. This CDR3 comprises 17 residues. Losses at the gene ends were 4 bases for V and 1 base for J; bases not matched to a gene: 9. The CDR3 sequence is CASSMLLAGGRTDTQYF. The CDR3 nucleotides read TGCGCCAGCAGCATGTTATTAGCGGGAGGACGCACAGATACGCAGTATTTT.

In regard to this clonotype: A much larger clone sits a single nucleotide away, making a read error possible. The chain links TRBV3-1 to TRBJ2-7; 7 nucleotides agree with TRBD1. The CDR3 contains 15 residues. The V gene end was trimmed by 3 bases and the J gene end by 8 bases; junction bases not matched to a gene: 13. Germline CDR1 and CDR2: LGHDT and YNNKEL (reference sequence). The CDR3 loop reads CASSQNYNARGQQYF. As DNA, the CDR3 is TGTGCCAGCAGCCAGAATTACAACGCGAGGGGGCAGCAGTACTTC.

This clonotype was detected only a few times. V is TRBV29-1 and J is TRBJ2-2; D might be TRBD1 or TRBD2, each matching 5 bases. Germline CDR1 and CDR2: SQVTM and ANQGSEA. The V and J ends lost 4 bases and 4 bases respectively, with 19 bases between them. The length of the CDR3 is 16 residues. Here the CDR3 DNA reads TGCAGCGTTGCGGGGAATGGGGGAGTAATCACCGGGGAGCTGTTTTTT. Its translation is CSVAGNGGVITGELFF.

This clonotype has just a few counts. The rearrangement links TRBV4-1 to TRBJ2-2, with 8 bases that match TRBD2. The CDR3 has 15 residues. Germline V gene lookup returns CDR1 MGHRA and CDR2 YSYEKL. V lost 6 bases and J lost 7; bases outside the gene matches: 10. The CDR3 nucleotides are TGCGCCAGCAGTAGCCCCAGCGGGAGCATCGGGGAGCTGTTTTTT. Its protein product is CASSSPSGSIGELFF.

This clonotype was recorded a few times. This chain links TRBV11-2 with TRBJ2-4; the D is unclear. This CDR3 region has 18 residues. The V and J ends lost 6 bases and 0 bases respectively, with 21 bases between them. Germline V lookup: CDR1 SGHAT, CDR2 FQNNGV. The chain's CDR3 is CASSPFLSTVLAKNIQYF. DNA of the CDR3: TGTGCCAGCAGTCCATTTCTGAGCACAGTGCTAGCCAAAAACATTCAGTACTTC.

The V gene is TRBV20-1, the J gene TRBJ2-7; D gene ambiguous. CDR1 and CDR2 (germline): DFQATT, SNEGSKA (reference sequence). The V end was cut by 6 bases, the J end by 4 bases, with 13 bases between. The CDR3 has 12 amino acids. The CDR3: CSASRLGYEQYF. The CDR3 bases are TGCAGTGCCAGTCGTTTGGGATACGAGCAGTACTTC.

This clonotype was counted between two and nine times. The J gene is TRBJ1-3, the V gene TRBV15; no definite D call. The CDR3 runs 16 residues. The V gene lost 0 bases and the J gene lost 2 bases, with 11 bases spanning the gap. Germline V gene data show CDR1 as LNHNV and CDR2 as YYDKDF (reference sequence). CDR3: CATSRDGQPTGNTIYF. As DNA, the CDR3 is TGTGCCACCAGCAGAGATGGGCAGCCCACTGGAAACACCATATATTTT.

In this sample, this clonotype turned up many times. The J gene is TRBJ2-2, the V gene TRBV4-1, with D uncertain. Germline V gives CDR1 MGHRA, CDR2 YSYEKL. The V gene lost 1 base and the J gene lost 5 bases, with 5 bases spanning the gap. The CDR3 loop spans 13 amino acids. DNA for the CDR3: TGCGCCAGCAGCCAAGTGGGGACCGGGGAGCTGTTTTTT. Translation: CASSQVGTGELFF.

Written as DNA, the CDR3 is TGCGCCAGCAGCCCAGGGACAGGGGGTTCCGGCTACACCTTC. Amino acids: CASSPGTGGSGYTF. The chain joins TRBV5-1 to TRBJ1-2; TRBD1 matches 11 bases. The trim removed 4 bases at V and 8 bases at J, leaving 7 bases unmatched. The CDR3 is made up of 14 amino acids. In germline, CDR1 is SGHRS, CDR2 YFSETQ.

This clonotype has just a few counts. J is TRBJ1-1 and V is TRBV7-2; no definite D call. The CDR3 totals 15 residues. Trimming removed 1 base at V and 0 bases at J, with 9 bases between. CDR1 is SGHTA, CDR2 FQGNSA, per germline. Here the CDR3 reads CASSLEASVNTEAFF. CDR3 nucleotide sequence: TGTGCCAGCAGCTTAGAGGCGAGCGTGAACACTGAAGCTTTCTTT. Filled out from reference TRBV7-2 and TRBJ1-1, the complete variable domain reads GAGVSQSPSNKVTEKGKDVELRCDPISGHTALYWYRQSLGQGLEFLIYFQGNSAPDKSGLPSDRFSAERTGGSVSTLTIQRTQQEDSAVYLCASSLEASVNTEAFFGQGTRLTVV.

The CDR3, as DNA: TGTGCCAGCACTAGTCTGGGTAGGGCAGACCTTCCGCGAGCCACCGGGGAGCTGTTTTTT. Its protein product is CASTSLGRADLPRATGELFF. J is TRBJ2-2 and V is TRBV6-2 or TRBV6-3; unclear D gene. The ends were cut back, 7 bases at V and 4 bases at J, with 31 bases in the middle. Germline V gene data show CDR1 as MNHEY and CDR2 as SVGEGT. This CDR3 contains 20 residues.

This clonotype was counted ten times or more. The rearrangement joins TRBV20-1 to TRBJ2-7; 8 bases fit TRBD2. V trimming: 2 bases; J trimming: 5 bases; junction bases outside the gene matches: 5. This CDR3 region has 13 residues. Germline loops: CDR1 DFQATT, CDR2 SNEGSKA (reference sequence). The CDR3 region has the DNA TGCAGTGCTAGATACACTAGCGGAAACGAGCAGTACTTC. Translating it yields CSARYTSGNEQYF.

This clonotype has only a few counts. CDR3 loop: CASSQEGRTGGPTF. The CDR3 coding sequence is TGCGCCAGCAGCCAAGAGGGGAGGACAGGGGGCCCCACCTTC. This chain links TRBV4-1 with TRBJ1-2; 11 nucleotides line up with TRBD1. With 0 bases clipped from V and 13 bases from J, the junction kept 7 bases outside the gene matches. Germline CDR1 is MGHRA and CDR2 is YSYEKL. There are 14 residues in the CDR3.

V gene TRBV6-2 or TRBV6-3 combines with J gene TRBJ2-7, with TRBD2 matching 11 bases. Germline CDR1 MNHEY, CDR2 SVGEGT. J lost 4 bases, V lost 2 bases, and 16 bases had no gene match. CDR3 size: 19 residues. This CDR3 is CASSYPYWLAGGQRYEQYF. The CDR3 DNA sequence: TGTGCCAGCAGTTACCCCTACTGGCTAGCGGGAGGTCAACGGTACGAGCAGTACTTC.